What follows are 5 T cell receptor beta chains derived from one specimen sequenced in a study of shared clonotypes between healthy human individuals. TCRdb keeps only in-frame clones here, not all; method: immunoSEQ multiplex PCR. The table shows 2 million or so clones, with about 95% occurring only once. Only CD45RO-negative cells positively selected for CCR7 counted as naive CD8 cells, so terminally differentiated effector memory CD45RA+ cells were excluded. Sequences were obtained from naive CD8+ T cells sorted from blood. Source of these receptors: a man aged 18 to 30 in good health.

The rearrangement uses TRBV27 and TRBJ1-5, with 7 bases aligning to TRBD1. Trimming at V came to 5 bases and at J to 0 bases, leaving 7 bases not matched to a gene. This CDR3 has 16 residues. Germline CDR1 is MNHEY and CDR2 is SMNVEV (reference sequence). The CDR3 region is CASSARDSHSNQPQHF. CDR3 nucleotide sequence: TGTGCCAGCAGTGCCCGGGACAGCCATAGCAATCAGCCCCAGCATTTT.

Note on this clone: In the same sample, other DNA sequences code for this CDR3. The chain recombines TRBV6-1 with TRBJ2-7; the match to TRBD1 covers 7 bases. The V segment lost 5 bases and the J segment 2 bases; nucleotides outside the gene matches: 3. This CDR3 is built from 13 residues. Germline V gene sequence: CDR1 MNHNS, CDR2 SASEGT. The CDR3 is CASSPRGPYEQYF. The CDR3 coding sequence is TGTGCCAGCAGTCCTAGGGGGCCCTACGAGCAGTACTTC.

The V call is TRBV2, the J call TRBJ2-1; the match to TRBD2 covers 10 bases. The ends lost 0 bases at V and 5 bases at J; junction bases unmatched: 4. CDR1 is SNHLY, CDR2 FYNNEI, per germline. The CDR3 runs to 16 residues. CDR3 loop: CASSEAAGGYNNEQFF. As DNA, the CDR3 is TGTGCCAGCAGTGAAGCAGCGGGGGGGTATAACAATGAGCAGTTCTTC.

The J gene is TRBJ2-1, the V gene TRBV4-3; no reliable D call. V gave up 0 bases and J gave up 8 bases, with 11 bases separating them. Per the germline V gene, CDR1 is LGHNA and CDR2 is YSLEER. CDR3 length equals 14 residues. The CDR3 bases are TGCGCCAGCAGCCAAGATTTTCGGGCGGATGAGCAGTTCTTC. It is translated as CASSQDFRADEQFF.

The chain uses TRBV10-3 and TRBJ2-7, with 7 bases that match TRBD2. Germline values: CDR1 ENHRY, CDR2 SYGVKD. J gave up 4 bases and V 0 bases, and 9 bases lay outside the gene matches. The CDR3 covers 16 residues. The CDR3 protein is CAISESLPAGKYEQYF. The CDR3 nucleotides read TGTGCCATCAGTGAGTCGCTACCAGCGGGAAAGTACGAGCAGTACTTC.